This T cell receptor beta chain was observed in a study of blood T cell repertoires in COVID-19. This table comes from immunoSEQ multiplex PCR, and its TCRdb copy is limited to in-frame clones, with some not included. The repertoire holds about 250,000 clones, 80% to 90% seen once, with approximately 1.3% in the top ten. This clone occurred once. The germline CDR1 and CDR2 sequences are DFQATT and SNEGSKA (reference sequence). The CDR3 has 15 residues. Trimming cost V 3 bases and J 2 bases; bases outside gene matches: 7. Sequences were obtained from peripheral blood. The source is a man older than 75 with acute or convalescent COVID-19. The chain carries TRBV20-1 and TRBJ2-3; 8 bases align to TRBD2. The CDR3 DNA reads TGCAGTGCTAGTTTCGCACTAGCGGACACAGATACGCAGTATTTT. Amino acids: CSASFALADTDTQYF.